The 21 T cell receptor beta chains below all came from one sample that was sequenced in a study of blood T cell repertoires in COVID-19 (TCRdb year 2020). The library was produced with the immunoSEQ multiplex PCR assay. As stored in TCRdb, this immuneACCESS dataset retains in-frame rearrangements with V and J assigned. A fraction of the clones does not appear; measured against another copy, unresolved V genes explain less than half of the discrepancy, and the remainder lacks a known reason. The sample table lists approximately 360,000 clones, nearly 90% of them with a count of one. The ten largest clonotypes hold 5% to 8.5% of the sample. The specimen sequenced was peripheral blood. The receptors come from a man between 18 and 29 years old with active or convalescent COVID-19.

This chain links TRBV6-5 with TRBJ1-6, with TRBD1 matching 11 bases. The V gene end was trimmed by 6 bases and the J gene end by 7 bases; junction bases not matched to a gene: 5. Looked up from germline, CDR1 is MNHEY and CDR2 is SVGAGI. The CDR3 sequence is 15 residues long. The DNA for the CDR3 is TGTGCCAGCAGAACGGACAGGGGGCTGAATTCACCCCTCCACTTT. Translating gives CASRTDRGLNSPLHF.

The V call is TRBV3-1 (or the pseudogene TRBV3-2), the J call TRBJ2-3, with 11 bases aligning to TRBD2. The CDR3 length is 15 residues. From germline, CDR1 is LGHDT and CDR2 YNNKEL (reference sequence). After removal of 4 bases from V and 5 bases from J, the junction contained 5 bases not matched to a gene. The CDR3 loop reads CASSRQLAGVDTQYF. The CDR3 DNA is TGTGCCAGCAGCCGACAACTAGCGGGAGTAGATACGCAGTATTTT.

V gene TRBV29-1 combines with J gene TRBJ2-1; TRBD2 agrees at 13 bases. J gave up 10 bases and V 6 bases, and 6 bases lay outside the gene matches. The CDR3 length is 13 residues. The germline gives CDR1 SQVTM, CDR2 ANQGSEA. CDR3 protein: CSVEPGLAGEQFF. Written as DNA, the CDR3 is TGCAGCGTCGAACCGGGACTAGCGGGGGAGCAGTTCTTC.

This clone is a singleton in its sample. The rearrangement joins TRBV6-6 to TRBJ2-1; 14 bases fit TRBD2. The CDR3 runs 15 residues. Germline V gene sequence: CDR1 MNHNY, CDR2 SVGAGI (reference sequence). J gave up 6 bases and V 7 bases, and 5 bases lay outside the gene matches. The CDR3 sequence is CASIRTSGGSNEQFF. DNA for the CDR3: TGTGCCAGCATCCGGACTAGCGGGGGGTCCAATGAGCAGTTCTTC.

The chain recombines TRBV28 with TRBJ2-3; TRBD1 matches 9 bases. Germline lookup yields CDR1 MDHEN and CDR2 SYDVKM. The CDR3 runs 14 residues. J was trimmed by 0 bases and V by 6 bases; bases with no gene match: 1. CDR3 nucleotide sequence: TGTGCCAGCAGGACAGGGGGGAGCACAGATACGCAGTATTTT. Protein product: CASRTGGSTDTQYF. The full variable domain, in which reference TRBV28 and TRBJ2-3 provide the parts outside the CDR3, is DVKVTQSSRYLVKRTGEKVFLECVQDMDHENMFWYRQDPGLGLRLIYFSYDVKMKEKGDIPEGYSVSREKKERFSLILESASTNQTSMYLCASRTGGSTDTQYFGPGTRLTVL.

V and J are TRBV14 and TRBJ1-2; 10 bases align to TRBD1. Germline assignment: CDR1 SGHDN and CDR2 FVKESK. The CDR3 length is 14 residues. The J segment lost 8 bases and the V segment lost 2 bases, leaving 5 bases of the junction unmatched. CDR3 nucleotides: TGTGCCAGCAGCCAACCCGGGACAGGGGTCGGCTACACCTTC. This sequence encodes CASSQPGTGVGYTF.

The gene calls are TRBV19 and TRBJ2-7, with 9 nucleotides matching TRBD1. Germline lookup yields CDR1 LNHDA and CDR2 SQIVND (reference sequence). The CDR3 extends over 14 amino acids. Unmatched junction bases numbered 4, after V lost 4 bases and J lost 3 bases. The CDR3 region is CASSSRDRVYEQYF. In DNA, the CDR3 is TGTGCCAGTAGTAGTCGGGACAGGGTCTACGAGCAGTACTTC.

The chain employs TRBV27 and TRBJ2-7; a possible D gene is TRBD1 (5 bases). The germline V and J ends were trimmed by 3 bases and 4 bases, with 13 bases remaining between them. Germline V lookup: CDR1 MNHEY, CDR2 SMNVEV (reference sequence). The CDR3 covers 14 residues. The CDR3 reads CASSLSRDYYEQYF. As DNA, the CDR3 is TGTGCCAGCAGTTTGAGCAGGGATTATTACGAGCAGTACTTC.

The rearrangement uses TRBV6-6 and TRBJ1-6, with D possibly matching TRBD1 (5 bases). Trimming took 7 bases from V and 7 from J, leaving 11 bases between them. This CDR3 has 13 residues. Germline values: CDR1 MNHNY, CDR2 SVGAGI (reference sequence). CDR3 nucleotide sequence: TGTGCCAGCAACGGCAGGGTCAATTCACCCCTCCACTTT. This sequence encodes CASNGRVNSPLHF.

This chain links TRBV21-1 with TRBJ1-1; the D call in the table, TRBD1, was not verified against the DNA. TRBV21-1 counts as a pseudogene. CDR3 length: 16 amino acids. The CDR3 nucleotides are TGTGCCAGCAGCAAAAGTGAGAGGGGGCGGAACACTGAAGCTTTCTTT. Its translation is CASSKSERGRNTEAFF.

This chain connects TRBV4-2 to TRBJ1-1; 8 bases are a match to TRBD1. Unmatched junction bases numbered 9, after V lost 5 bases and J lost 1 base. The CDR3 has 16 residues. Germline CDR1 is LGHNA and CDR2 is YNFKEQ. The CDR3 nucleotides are TGTGCCAGCAGCTCGCGGCGGGGACAGGAGAACACTGAAGCTTTCTTT. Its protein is CASSSRRGQENTEAFF.

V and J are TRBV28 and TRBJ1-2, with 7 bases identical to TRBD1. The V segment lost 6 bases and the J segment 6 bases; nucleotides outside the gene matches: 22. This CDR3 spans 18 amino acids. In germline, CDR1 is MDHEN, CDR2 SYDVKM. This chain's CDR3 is CASSQLPTPRDSKNGYTF. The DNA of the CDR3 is TGTGCCAGCAGCCAGTTACCCACACCGCGGGACAGCAAAAATGGCTACACCTTC.

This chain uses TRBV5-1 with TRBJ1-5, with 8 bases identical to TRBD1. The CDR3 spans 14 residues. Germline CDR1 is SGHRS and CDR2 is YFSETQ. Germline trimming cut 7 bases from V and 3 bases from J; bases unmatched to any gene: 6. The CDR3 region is CASSTGALNQPQHF. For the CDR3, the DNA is TGCGCCAGCTCGACAGGGGCCCTCAATCAGCCCCAGCATTTT. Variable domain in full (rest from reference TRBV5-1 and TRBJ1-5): KAGVTQTPRYLIKTRGQQVTLSCSPISGHRSVSWYQQTPGQGLQFLFEYFSETQRNKGNFPGRFSGRQFSNSRSEMNVSTLELGDSALYLCASSTGALNQPQHFGDGTRLSIL.

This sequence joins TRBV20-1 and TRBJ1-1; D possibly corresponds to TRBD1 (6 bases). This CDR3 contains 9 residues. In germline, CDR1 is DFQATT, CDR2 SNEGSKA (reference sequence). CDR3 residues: CSRGAEAFF. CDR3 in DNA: TGCAGCAGGGGCGCTGAAGCTTTCTTT.

The CDR3 DNA reads TGCGCCAGCAGGGGGGTGGACAGTAATGAAAAACTGTTTTTT. This encodes CASRGVDSNEKLFF. The chain has TRBV10-2 and TRBJ1-4; TRBD1 might be the D (6 bases). Germline V gene lookup returns CDR1 WSHSY and CDR2 SAAADI. Trimming left V 6 bases short and J 4 bases short, with 12 bases between. The CDR3 sequence is 14 residues long.

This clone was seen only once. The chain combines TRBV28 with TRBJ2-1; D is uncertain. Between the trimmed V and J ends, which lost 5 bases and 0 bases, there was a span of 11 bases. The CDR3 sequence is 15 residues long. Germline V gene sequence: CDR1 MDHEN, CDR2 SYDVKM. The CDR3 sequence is CASSPRVSSYNEQFF. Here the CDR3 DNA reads TGTGCCAGCAGTCCCCGAGTGAGCTCCTACAATGAGCAGTTCTTC.

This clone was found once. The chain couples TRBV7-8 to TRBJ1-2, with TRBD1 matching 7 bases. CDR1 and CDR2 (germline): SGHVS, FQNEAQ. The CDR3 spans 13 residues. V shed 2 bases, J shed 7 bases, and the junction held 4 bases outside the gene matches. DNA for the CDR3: TGTGCCAGCAGCTTACGACAGGGTGGTGGCTACACCTTC. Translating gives CASSLRQGGGYTF.

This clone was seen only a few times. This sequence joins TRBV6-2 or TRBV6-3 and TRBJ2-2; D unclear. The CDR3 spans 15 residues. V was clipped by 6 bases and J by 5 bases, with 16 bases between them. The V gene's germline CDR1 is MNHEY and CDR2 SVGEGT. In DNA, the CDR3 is TGTGCCAGCAGCCGAACCAGGATCAATACCGGGGAGCTGTTTTTT. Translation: CASSRTRINTGELFF.

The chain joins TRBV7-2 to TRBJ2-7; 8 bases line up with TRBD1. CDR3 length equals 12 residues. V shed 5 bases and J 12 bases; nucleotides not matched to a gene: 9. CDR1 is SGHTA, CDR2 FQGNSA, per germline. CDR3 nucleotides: TGTGCCAGCAGCCTTGTAAGGACAGGGCCGTACTTC. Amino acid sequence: CASSLVRTGPYF.

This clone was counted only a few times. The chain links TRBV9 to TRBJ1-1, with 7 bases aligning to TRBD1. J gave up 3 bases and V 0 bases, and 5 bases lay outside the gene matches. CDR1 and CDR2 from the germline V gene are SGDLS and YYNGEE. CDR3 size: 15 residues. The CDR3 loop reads CASSVDDRVYTEAFF. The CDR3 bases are TGTGCCAGCAGCGTAGATGACAGGGTGTACACTGAAGCTTTCTTT.

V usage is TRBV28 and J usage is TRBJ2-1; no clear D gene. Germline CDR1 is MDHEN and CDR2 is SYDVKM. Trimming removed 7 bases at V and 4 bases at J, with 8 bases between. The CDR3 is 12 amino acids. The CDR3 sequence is CASNQAYNEQFF. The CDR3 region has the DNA TGTGCCAGCAACCAGGCATACAATGAGCAGTTCTTC.